The rows below give T cell receptor beta chains drawn from one sample of a study of blood T cell repertoires in COVID-19. This table comes from immunoSEQ multiplex PCR, and its TCRdb copy is limited to in-frame clones, with some not included. The sample includes some 44,000 clones, about 90% of them seen just once. The material sequenced was peripheral blood. The receptors derive from a human donor in a cohort sampled during active COVID-19. Each CDR3 is given with its conserved first and last residue. D genes are given only for firm matches. Rows give clone size only sometimes, using once, few, many, or a class for an expanded clone.

>TRBD1|.|TRBJ1-2|TRBV27
CASSFTFGPRDSHGYTF
TGTGCCAGCAGTTTTACCTTTGGCCCTCGGGACAGTCATGGCTACACCTTC
>.|.|TRBJ1-1|TRBV10-3
CAISLTGMNTEAFF
TGTGCCATCAGTTTGACAGGTATGAACACTGAAGCTTTCTTT
>.|once|TRBJ1-1|TRBV11-2
CASSLILHSGRYTEAFF
TGTGCCAGCAGCTTAATTCTCCACAGCGGGAGGTACACTGAAGCTTTCTTT
>TRBD2|.|TRBJ2-3|TRBV5-4
CASRTSGGTDTQYF
TGTGCCAGCAGGACTAGCGGGGGCACAGATACGCAGTATTTT
>TRBD1|once|TRBJ2-1|TRBV6-1
CASSELGQGASRNEQFF
TGTGCCAGCAGTGAGTTGGGACAGGGGGCTTCGCGGAATGAGCAGTTCTTC
>.|.|TRBJ1-3|TRBV10-2
CATLTRGGNTIYF
TGCGCCACCCTGACACGGGGTGGAAACACCATATATTTT
>.|.|TRBJ1-2|TRBV4-3
CASSQDHSRANYGYTF
TGCGCCAGCAGCCAAGATCATAGCAGGGCCAACTATGGCTACACCTTC
>.|.|TRBJ1-1|TRBV6-2/TRBV6-3
CASSHRETEAFF
TGTGCCAGCAGTCACAGGGAAACTGAAGCTTTCTTT
>TRBD1|.|TRBJ2-7|TRBV5-4
CASSMGQASSYEQYF
TGTGCCAGCAGCATGGGACAGGCGAGCTCCTACGAGCAGTACTTC
>TRBD2|.|TRBJ2-7|TRBV3-1/TRBV3-2
CASSQGGGEIGDEQYF
TGTGCCAGCAGCCAAGGGGGAGGGGAAATTGGTGACGAGCAGTACTTC
>.|.|TRBJ1-3|TRBV3-1/TRBV3-2
CASSQERRRGNTIYF
TGTGCCAGCAGCCAAGAGAGGAGACGAGGAAACACCATATATTTT
>.|.|TRBJ2-7|TRBV27
CASVSLGAYEQYF
TGTGCCAGCGTCTCCTTAGGGGCCTACGAGCAGTACTTC
>TRBD2|.|TRBJ2-1|TRBV9
CASSVQGGSSDEQFF
TGTGCCAGCAGCGTACAGGGCGGGAGCAGCGATGAGCAGTTCTTC
>.|.|TRBJ1-2|TRBV12-3/TRBV12-4
CVSSQTANYGYTF
TGTGTCAGCAGTCAGACAGCTAACTATGGCTACACCTTC
>.|.|TRBJ2-2|TRBV9
CASSTQLRDSGELFF
TGTGCCAGCAGCACCCAACTTCGAGATTCCGGGGAGCTGTTTTTT
>.|.|TRBJ2-7|TRBV3-1/TRBV3-2
CASSPSTIRDEQYF
TGTGCCAGCAGTCCGAGTACTATTCGTGACGAGCAGTACTTC
>.|.|TRBJ1-5|TRBV27
CASRLFSNQPQHF
TGTGCCAGCAGACTCTTTAGCAATCAGCCCCAGCATTTT
>.|.|TRBJ2-1|TRBV2
CASRLSRNNEQFF
TGTGCCAGCAGGTTGTCCAGGAACAATGAGCAGTTCTTC
>.|.|TRBJ2-1|TRBV5-1
CASSLDWWRGQFF
TGCGCCAGCAGCTTGGACTGGTGGAGAGGGCAGTTCTTC
>.|.|TRBJ2-3|TRBV5-1
CASSLDGTYTQYF
TGCGCCAGCAGCTTGGACGGGACATATACGCAGTATTTT
>TRBD2|.|TRBJ2-1|TRBV10-1
CASSEIWREVDEQFF
TGCGCCAGCAGTGAGATTTGGCGGGAGGTCGATGAGCAGTTCTTC
>.|.|TRBJ2-1|TRBV27
CASSLLSRMGRRRDNEQFF
TGTGCCAGCAGTTTACTCTCGAGGATGGGAAGACGGAGGGACAATGAGCAGTTCTTC
>TRBD2|.|TRBJ2-1|TRBV30
CAWRLAVYKAIRNEQFF
TGTGCCTGGAGACTAGCGGTCTACAAAGCCATACGGAATGAGCAGTTCTTC
>TRBD1|.|TRBJ1-2|TRBV6-5
CASSSLGTDYGYTF
TGTGCCAGCAGTTCCTTAGGGACAGACTATGGCTACACCTTC
>TRBD1|.|TRBJ1-5|TRBV5-1
CASSPTGGNQPQHF
TGCGCCAGCAGCCCAACAGGGGGAAATCAGCCCCAGCATTTT
>.|once|TRBJ2-7|TRBV27
CASRRRGNLRDEQYF
TGTGCCAGCAGACGAAGAGGGAACCTACGGGACGAGCAGTACTTC
>.|.|TRBJ2-7|TRBV7-6
CASSPRGGRHEQYF
TGTGCCAGCAGCCCACGGGGTGGGCGCCACGAGCAGTACTTC
>TRBD2|.|TRBJ2-7|TRBV19
CASKKRESTYEQYF
TGTGCCAGTAAGAAGCGGGAGAGTACCTACGAGCAGTACTTC
>.|.|TRBJ2-3|TRBV4-1
CAVSPGSTDTQYF
TGCGCCGTCAGCCCAGGGTCCACAGATACGCAGTATTTT
>.|.|TRBJ2-7|TRBV5-1
CASSLGSSSYEQYF
TGCGCCAGCAGCCTAGGCTCCAGCTCCTACGAGCAGTACTTC
>TRBD1|once|TRBJ2-2|TRBV9
CASSAQQGARRGELFF
TGTGCCAGCAGCGCACAACAGGGGGCAAGGCGCGGGGAGCTGTTTTTT
>.|.|TRBJ2-7|TRBV7-9
CASSPLGGGVHEQYF
TGTGCCAGCAGCCCCCTGGGGGGGGGCGTCCACGAGCAGTACTTC
>.|.|TRBJ2-7|TRBV7-2
CASSLDRIFNEQYF
TGTGCCAGCAGCTTAGACAGGATATTCAACGAGCAGTACTTC
>.|.|TRBJ2-2|TRBV5-1
CASSFRAGEGTGELFF
TGCGCCAGCAGCTTTAGGGCAGGGGAAGGCACCGGGGAGCTGTTTTTT
>.|.|TRBJ1-5|TRBV5-1
CASSPEGAQPQHF
TGCGCCAGCAGCCCGGAAGGGGCACAGCCCCAGCATTTT
>.|few|TRBJ1-1|TRBV24-1
CATSGAGKNTEAFF
TGTGCCACCAGTGGGGCAGGGAAGAACACTGAAGCTTTCTTT
>TRBD2|.|TRBJ2-3|TRBV5-1
CASSSAVFSGGAGSDTQYF
TGCGCCAGCAGCTCCGCTGTGTTTAGCGGGGGGGCAGGTTCAGATACGCAGTATTTT
>.|.|TRBJ2-5|TRBV4-1
CASSQDPPGRTTQYF
TGCGCCAGCAGCCAAGATCCGCCCGGGAGAACGACTCAGTACTTC
>TRBD1|once|TRBJ1-2|TRBV5-1
CASSTGTETNGYTF
TGCGCCAGCAGCACGGGGACAGAAACGAATGGCTACACCTTC